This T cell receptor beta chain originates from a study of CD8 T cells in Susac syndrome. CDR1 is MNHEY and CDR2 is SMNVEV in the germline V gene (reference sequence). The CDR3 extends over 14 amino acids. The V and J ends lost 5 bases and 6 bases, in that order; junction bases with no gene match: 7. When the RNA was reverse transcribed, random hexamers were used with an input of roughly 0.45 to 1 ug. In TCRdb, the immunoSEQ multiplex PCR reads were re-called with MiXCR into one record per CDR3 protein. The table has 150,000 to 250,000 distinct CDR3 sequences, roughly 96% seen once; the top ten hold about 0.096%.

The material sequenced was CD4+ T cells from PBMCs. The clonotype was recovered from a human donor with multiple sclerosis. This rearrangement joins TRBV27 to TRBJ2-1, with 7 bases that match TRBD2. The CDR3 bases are TGTGCCAGCAGTAGAGGGACTATCCTCAATGAGCAGTTCTTC. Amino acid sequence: CASSRGTILNEQFF.